Shown below are 3 T cell receptor beta chains from a single sample sequenced in a study of T-cell reconstitution after alpha-beta-depleted transplantation in children listed by TCRdb under 2016. Library construction relied on PCR. TCRdb records Illumina HiSeq 2500 as the sequencer. Molecular barcoding was employed in the preparation of TCR libraries, with unique molecular identifiers being used to normalize TCRbeta repertoire quantification. TCRdb applied fastp at Q25 and MiXCR to the public reads, then kept only in-frame beta chains. Each CDR3 protein gets just one entry, which takes the most common genes and DNA from the rows behind it. Counted in this sample were 450,000 to 600,000 distinct CDR3 sequences; around 19% of them appeared once. In total, the top ten clones hold roughly 3.3% of the sample. The sample here was PBMCs from the stem cell graft donor, taken from the stem cell graft. The source of these receptors is a human donor who donated a stem cell graft to a child with acute lymphoblastic leukemia.

This clonotype was seen more than once but under ten times. V is TRBV12-3 or TRBV12-4 and J is TRBJ2-5; D gene ambiguous. Trimming took off 1 base at V and 5 bases at J, with 17 bases between the two ends. The CDR3 runs to 16 residues. The CDR3 DNA reads as TGTGCCAGCAGTTTAGATCCCGCGGTCACGGCGGAGACCCAGTACTTC. Its translation is CASSLDPAVTAETQYF.

This clonotype was detected only once. An end of the junction differs from the germline gene, which may be a read error. J is TRBJ2-1 and V is TRBV3-1, with 10 bases fitting TRBD1. Germline-derived CDR1 and CDR2 are LGHDT and YNNKEL (reference sequence). CDR3 length: 17 amino acids. CDR3 in amino acids: CASCQVRDRGTYNEQFF. The CDR3 DNA is TGTGCCAGCTGCCAAGTACGGGACAGGGGTACCTACAATGAGCAGTTCTTC.

This clonotype was detected only a few times. V and J are TRBV6-5 and TRBJ1-5, with D tentatively TRBD1 (5 bases). The CDR3 is 13 amino acids. The ends were cut back, 2 bases at V and 8 bases at J, with 10 bases in the middle. Germline loops: CDR1 MNHEY, CDR2 SVGAGI. The CDR3 DNA reads TGTGCCAGCAGTTACGGGGGAAGGGAGCCCCAGCATTTT. It yields the protein CASSYGGREPQHF.